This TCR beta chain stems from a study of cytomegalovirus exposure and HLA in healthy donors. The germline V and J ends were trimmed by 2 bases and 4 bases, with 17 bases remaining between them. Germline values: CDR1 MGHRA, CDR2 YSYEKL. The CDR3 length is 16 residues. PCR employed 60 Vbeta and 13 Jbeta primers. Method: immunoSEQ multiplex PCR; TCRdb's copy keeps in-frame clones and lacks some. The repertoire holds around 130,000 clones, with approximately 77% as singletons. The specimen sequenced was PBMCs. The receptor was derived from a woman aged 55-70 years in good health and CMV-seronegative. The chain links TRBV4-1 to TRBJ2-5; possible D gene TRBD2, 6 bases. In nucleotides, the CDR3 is TGCGCCAGCAGCCAAACGGGACTCAGGGATTTAGAGACCCAGTACTTC. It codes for CASSQTGLRDLETQYF.